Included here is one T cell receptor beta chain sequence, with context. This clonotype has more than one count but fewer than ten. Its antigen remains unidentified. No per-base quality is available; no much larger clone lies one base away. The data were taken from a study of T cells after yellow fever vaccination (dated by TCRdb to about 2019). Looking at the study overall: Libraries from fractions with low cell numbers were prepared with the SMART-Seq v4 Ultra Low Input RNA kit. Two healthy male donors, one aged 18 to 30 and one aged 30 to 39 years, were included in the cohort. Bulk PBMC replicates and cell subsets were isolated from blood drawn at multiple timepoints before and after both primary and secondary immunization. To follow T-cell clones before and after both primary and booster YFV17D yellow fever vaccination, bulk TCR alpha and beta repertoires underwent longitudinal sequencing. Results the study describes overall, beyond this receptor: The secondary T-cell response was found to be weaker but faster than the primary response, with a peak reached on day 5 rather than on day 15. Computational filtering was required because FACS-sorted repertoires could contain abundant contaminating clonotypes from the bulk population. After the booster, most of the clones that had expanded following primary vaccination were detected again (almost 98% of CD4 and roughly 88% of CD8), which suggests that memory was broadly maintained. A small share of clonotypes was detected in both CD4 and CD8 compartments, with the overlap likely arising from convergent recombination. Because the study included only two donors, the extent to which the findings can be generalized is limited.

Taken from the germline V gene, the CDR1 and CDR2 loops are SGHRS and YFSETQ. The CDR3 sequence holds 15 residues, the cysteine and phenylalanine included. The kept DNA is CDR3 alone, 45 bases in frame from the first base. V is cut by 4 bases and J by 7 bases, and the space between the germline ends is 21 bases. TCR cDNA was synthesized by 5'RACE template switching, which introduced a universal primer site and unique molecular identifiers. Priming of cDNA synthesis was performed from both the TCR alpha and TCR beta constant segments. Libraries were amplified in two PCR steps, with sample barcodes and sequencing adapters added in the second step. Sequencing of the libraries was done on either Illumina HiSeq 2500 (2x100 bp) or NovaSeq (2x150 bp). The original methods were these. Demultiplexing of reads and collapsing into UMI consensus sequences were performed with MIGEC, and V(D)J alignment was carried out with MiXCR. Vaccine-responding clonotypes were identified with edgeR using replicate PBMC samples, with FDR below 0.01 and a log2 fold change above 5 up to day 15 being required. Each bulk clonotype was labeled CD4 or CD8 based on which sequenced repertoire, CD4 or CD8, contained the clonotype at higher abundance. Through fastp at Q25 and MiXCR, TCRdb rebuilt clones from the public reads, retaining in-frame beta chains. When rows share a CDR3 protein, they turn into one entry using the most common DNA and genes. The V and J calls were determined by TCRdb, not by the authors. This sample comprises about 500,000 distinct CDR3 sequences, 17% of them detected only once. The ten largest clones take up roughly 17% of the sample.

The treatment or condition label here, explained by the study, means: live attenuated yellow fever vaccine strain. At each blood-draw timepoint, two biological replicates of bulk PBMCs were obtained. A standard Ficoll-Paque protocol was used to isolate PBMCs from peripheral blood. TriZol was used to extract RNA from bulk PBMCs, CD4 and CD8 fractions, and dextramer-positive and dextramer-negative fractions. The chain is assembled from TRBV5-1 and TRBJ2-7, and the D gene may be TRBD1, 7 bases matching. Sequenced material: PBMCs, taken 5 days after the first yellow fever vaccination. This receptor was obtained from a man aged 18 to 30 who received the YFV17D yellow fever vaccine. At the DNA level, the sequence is TGCGCCAGCAGCCCGGAGGGGGCCGCCTTCGGGGAGCAGTACTTC. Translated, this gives CASSPEGAAFGEQYF.